The 5 T cell receptor beta chains below were found in one sample sequenced in a study of T-cell memory formation after mild COVID-19. One entry per CDR3 protein results from TCRdb running MiXCR on the 5' RACE reads. The sample consists of about 340,000 distinct CDR3 sequences, roughly 15% of them appearing once. What was sequenced was PBMCs or a T cell subset sorted from them (not recorded which). The source is a man aged 18 to 29 who had mild COVID-19 (a few samples of this study predate the infection). Cell type and time point are not known.

V gene TRBV5-1 combines with J gene TRBJ1-4, with TRBD1 matching 9 bases. V shed 4 bases, J shed 2 bases, and the junction held 3 bases outside the gene matches. The germline gives CDR1 SGHRS, CDR2 YFSETQ. The CDR3 spans 15 residues. The CDR3 nucleotides are TGCGCCAGCAGCGATGGGACAGGGACTAATGAAAAACTGTTTTTT. Translation gives CASSDGTGTNEKLFF. The full variable domain, rest sourced from reference TRBV5-1 and TRBJ1-4, is KAGVTQTPRYLIKTRGQQVTLSCSPISGHRSVSWYQQTPGQGLQFLFEYFSETQRNKGNFPGRFSGRQFSNSRSEMNVSTLELGDSALYLCASSDGTGTNEKLFFGSGTQLSVL.

In this sample, this clonotype turned up many times. The gene calls are TRBV4-3 and TRBJ2-7; 10 bases are shared with TRBD1. This CDR3 is built from 16 residues. After removal of 3 bases from V and 1 base from J, the junction contained 6 bases not matched to a gene. Germline CDR1 and CDR2: LGHNA and YSLEER. The CDR3 coding sequence is TGCGCCAGCAGCCAGTACCGGGACAGGGGTTCCTACGAGCAGTACTTC. Protein product: CASSQYRDRGSYEQYF.

This clonotype appeared a few times. V and J are TRBV7-3 and TRBJ2-1; 9 bases are shared with TRBD1. This CDR3 is built from 16 residues. Germline V gene lookup returns CDR1 SGHTA and CDR2 FQGTGA. Trimming cost V 6 bases and J 4 bases; bases outside gene matches: 10. CDR3 amino acids: CASSFLTGGKYNEQFF. The CDR3 DNA reads TGTGCCAGCAGTTTTCTTACAGGGGGCAAATACAATGAGCAGTTCTTC.

This clonotype was counted ten times or more. The chain joins TRBV7-2 to TRBJ2-7; TRBD2 might be the D (6 bases). The germline V and J ends were trimmed by 5 bases and 3 bases, with 14 bases remaining between them. The germline V gene encodes CDR1 SGHTA and CDR2 FQGNSA. The CDR3 covers 14 residues. CDR3 coding DNA: TGTGCCAGCAGCGTCCGTACCGGGGGCTACGAGCAGTACTTC. Translating gives CASSVRTGGYEQYF.

Ten or more counts support this clonotype. This chain joins TRBV6-2 or TRBV6-3 and TRBJ2-1; TRBD2 agrees at 13 bases. The trim removed 3 bases at V and 7 bases at J, leaving 6 bases unmatched. The CDR3 contains 16 residues. Germline V CDR1 and CDR2: MNHEY, SVGEGT. The CDR3 sequence: CASSYAGTSGVNEQFF. As DNA, the CDR3 is TGTGCCAGCAGTTATGCCGGGACTAGCGGGGTGAATGAGCAGTTCTTC.